This is a list of T cell receptor beta chains from one sample in a study of T cells in Graves' hyperthyroidism and ophthalmopathy. TCRdb called the multiplex PCR reads again in MiXCR, with one record for every CDR3 protein. The table shows 450,000 to 600,000 distinct CDR3 sequences, with 15% to 20% occurring only once. The sequenced material came from blood. The receptors come from a man aged 35 to 55 with Graves' ophthalmopathy. Both conserved end residues are part of each CDR3. Fields, in order: D gene, V gene, CDR3 protein. D genes are given only for firm matches.

TRBD1 TRBV29-1 CSVEGWTGMNTEAFF
TRBD2 TRBV20-1 CSARLLAGTGELFF
NA TRBV7-8 CASSLRPDSSANTGELFF
TRBD1 TRBV7-9 CASSLETGVNTEAFF
NA TRBV5-5 CASSTMLADRNQPQHF
TRBD1 TRBV6-1 CASSLQGAGETQYF
TRBD1 TRBV27 CASSVDMRGRILNTEAFF
NA TRBV12-3/TRBV12-4 CASSPTVSYEQYF
NA TRBV20-1 CSAGRQPMNNQPQHF
NA TRBV20-1 CSAPRTYEQYF
NA TRBV29-1 CSVESMSSFNEQFF
TRBD2 TRBV9 CASSVAGGLQETQYF
NA TRBV7-9 CASSPALGNTGELFF
NA TRBV20-1 CSARVNRAGNTIYF
TRBD1 TRBV27 CASSLAGQINSPLHF
NA TRBV5-6 CATRGTRSTDTQYF
TRBD2 TRBV20-1 CSARATRLAATYEQYF
TRBD1 TRBV5-1 CASSSDRVGEQYF
NA TRBV6-1 CASSGRAHINQPQHF
NA TRBV30 CAHGGEGGGKETQYF
NA TRBV7-9 CASSLERTSTDTQYF
NA TRBV12-3/TRBV12-4 CASSLRQSTEAFF
NA TRBV18 CASSLPGDANQPQHF
NA TRBV9 CASSVGRGWETQYF
TRBD2 TRBV24-1 CATSDPSSGRAVQYF
NA TRBV29-1 CSVEDFSRSTDTQHF
NA TRBV7-9 CASSPPRATGELFF
NA TRBV3-1 CASSQLGGSSYEQYF
TRBD2 TRBV18 CASSPLSGGVRDTQYF
NA TRBV7-9 CASSINRPGDYEQYF
NA TRBV10-3 CAISEPHPGEQFF
NA TRBV28 CASGKVLVQYF
NA TRBV27 CASSLSGILNEQFF
NA TRBV29-1 CSVEDLINYGYTF
NA TRBV7-2 CASSLRVMSTEAFF